The next 8 T cell receptor beta chains were all read from a single sample in a study of tumor-infiltrating lymphocytes in primary liver carcinoma. From roughly 470 ng total RNA, TCR beta cDNA was generated with a primer in the constant region. ARM-PCR was slightly modified, and three nested multiplex PCR rounds with it gave rise to the TCR beta libraries. Each of the first two PCR rounds ran nine to ten cycles with TRBV1-TRBV30 forward and C-beta reverse primers. TCRdb processed the multiplex PCR reads anew with MiXCR; each CDR3 protein has one entry. The sample carries fewer than 85,000 distinct CDR3 sequences, about three quarters recorded once. Without any cell sorting, roughly 20-32 mg of bulk tissue yielded co-extracted RNA and DNA. Sequencing was performed on tumor-adjacent normal liver tissue. These receptors originate from a man aged 35 to 55 with primary liver carcinoma and hepatitis B virus infection.

The chain uses TRBV18 and TRBJ2-5; unclear D gene. Per the germline V gene, CDR1 is KGHSH and CDR2 is LQKENI. Trimming stripped 6 bases from V and 1 base from J, with 6 bases between. The CDR3 contains 12 residues. The CDR3 DNA follows: TGTGCCAGCTCTCCGCCCCAAGAGACCCAGTACTTC. This codes for CASSPPQETQYF.

Turning to this clonotype: One junction end does not reproduce the germline sequence, and a read error may be involved. The rearrangement joins TRBV4-2 to TRBJ2-7, with TRBD1 matching over 7 bases. The CDR3 runs 15 residues. Germline-derived CDR1 and CDR2 are LGHNA and YNFKEQ. The CDR3 is CANSEGVGDSYEQYF. The CDR3 DNA follows: TGTGCCAACAGCGAGGGGGTGGGGGACAGCTACGAGCAGTACTTC.

V is TRBV6-2 or TRBV6-3 and J is TRBJ1-1, with a possible D match to TRBD1 (5 bases). CDR3 length equals 11 residues. Per germline, CDR1 MNHEY and CDR2 SVGEGT. The germline V and J ends were trimmed by 5 bases and 8 bases, with 9 bases remaining between them. CDR3 sequence (DNA): TGTGCCAGCAGTGGGGGAGCAGAAGCTTTCTTT. It specifies CASSGGAEAFF.

In the case of this clonotype: A read error may produce the germline difference seen at one junction end. The V and J genes are TRBV11-2 and TRBJ2-5; the D gene is possibly TRBD2 (6 bases). CDR1 and CDR2 (germline): SGHAT, FQNNGV. This CDR3 is built from 18 residues. For the CDR3, the DNA is TGTACTAGCAGCTTAGCGAGGCTAGCCCTGGGAAAAAAAGAGACCCATTACTTC. Translated, it gives CTSSLARLALGKKETHYF.

This sequence joins TRBV29-1 and TRBJ2-7; TRBD1 or TRBD2 may be the D gene (5 bases each). The CDR3 is 16 amino acids. Germline-derived CDR1 and CDR2 are SQVTM and ANQGSEA. Trimming removed 7 bases from V and 2 bases from J, with 24 bases in between. CDR3 protein: CSAVASGTGTPYEQYF. CDR3 coding DNA: TGCAGCGCCGTGGCATCTGGGACCGGCACTCCCTACGAGCAGTACTTC.

For the CDR3, the DNA is TGTGCCAGCAGCCTTTCCGGGACTAGCTTTGAGACCCAGTACTTC. This encodes CASSLSGTSFETQYF. J is TRBJ2-5 and V is TRBV5-4; 9 bases align to TRBD2. Looked up from germline, CDR1 is SGHNT and CDR2 is YYREEE (reference sequence). This CDR3 comprises 15 residues. V dropped 4 bases and J dropped 5; count of bases not matched to a gene: 9.

This clonotype was seen many times. The chain couples TRBV5-1 to TRBJ2-7; the D gene is possibly TRBD2 (6 bases). The CDR3 sequence is 15 residues long. Trimming pared 3 bases from V and 0 bases from J, leaving 13 bases between. CDR1 and CDR2 from the germline V gene are SGHRS and YFSETQ. CDR3 amino acids: CASSSTGGNSYEQYF. The CDR3 DNA reads as TGCGCCAGCAGCTCGACCGGCGGGAACTCCTACGAGCAGTACTTC.

As regards this clonotype: The conserved phenylalanine or tryptophan normally closing the CDR3 is absent here, so this likely arose from a read error. The chain employs TRBV6-5 and TRBJ1-1, with a tentative D call TRBD1 (5 bases). The CDR3 consists of 16 residues. Germline V gene sequence: CDR1 MNHEY, CDR2 SVGAGI. Written as DNA, the CDR3 is TGTGCCAGCAGTGACTCCGGGGCAGGGCATGAAGCTGAAGCTTTCTCT. This codes for CASSDSGAGHEAEAFS.